This TCR beta chain was sequenced during a study of blood T cell repertoires in COVID-19. Study at large: The United States, Italy and Spain supplied acute and convalescent COVID-19 samples.

This CDR3 has 18 residues. CDR1 and CDR2 from the germline V gene are MNHEY and SMNVEV (reference sequence). The germline V and J ends were trimmed by 0 bases and 0 bases, with 15 bases remaining between them. Authors' analysis steps: How many nucleated cells were present was estimated from reference gene primer amplification. Sequencing used immunoSEQ multiplex PCR; TCRdb keeps in-frame clones, though not all of them. The D gene and trimming were derived from the DNA, and the V and J assignments and clone size from that table. The repertoire holds about 190,000 clones, with about four fifths as singletons.

The material sequenced was peripheral blood. This chain links TRBV27 with TRBJ1-3; possibly TRBD1 for D (5 bases). The sequence was collected from a man aged 55 to 70 with acute or convalescent COVID-19. CDR3 bases: TGTGCCAGCAGTTTATCGGGAGGCAGGGAACTCTCTGGAAACACCATATATTTT. This codes for CASSLSGGRELSGNTIYF.